A selection of T cell receptor beta chains follows, all from one sample in a study of blood T cell repertoires in COVID-19. Profiling relied on immunoSEQ multiplex PCR, and the TCRdb table lists in-frame clones only, not all of them. The sample records about 200,000 clones, about 90% being singletons. Specimen: peripheral blood. These receptors originate from a man aged 18 to 30 with active or convalescent COVID-19. Each CDR3 is given with its conserved first and last residue. A D gene is named only where the DNA matches it firmly.

v_call: TRBV27; cdr3_length: 14; j_call: TRBJ1-2; d_call: TRBD1; cdr3_aa: CASRRQGPSYGYTF
v_call: TRBV19; cdr3_length: 15; j_call: TRBJ2-7; d_call: .; cdr3_aa: CASSIGITGRYEQYF
v_call: TRBV19; cdr3_length: 17; j_call: TRBJ1-3; d_call: TRBD1; cdr3_aa: CASMLLGGTGRENTIYF
v_call: TRBV19; cdr3_length: 16; j_call: TRBJ2-2; d_call: .; cdr3_aa: CASSRNRGPDTGELFF
v_call: TRBV3-1/TRBV3-2; cdr3_length: 15; j_call: TRBJ2-7; d_call: .; cdr3_aa: CASSRYRLGSYEQYF
v_call: TRBV5-1; cdr3_length: 14; j_call: TRBJ2-2; d_call: .; cdr3_aa: CASSLGSVAGELFF
v_call: TRBV18; cdr3_length: 16; j_call: TRBJ2-3; d_call: TRBD2; cdr3_aa: CASSPRSAGGTDTQYF
v_call: TRBV27; cdr3_length: 14; j_call: TRBJ1-1; d_call: TRBD1; cdr3_aa: CASSLSGQAGEAFF
v_call: TRBV5-1; cdr3_length: 15; j_call: TRBJ2-7; d_call: TRBD2; cdr3_aa: CASSLELAGAGKQYF
v_call: TRBV3-1/TRBV3-2; cdr3_length: 14; j_call: TRBJ1-6; d_call: .; cdr3_aa: CASSQAPQNSPLHF
v_call: TRBV11-3; cdr3_length: 17; j_call: TRBJ2-1; d_call: TRBD1; cdr3_aa: CASSLNQIEGARDEQFF
v_call: TRBV2; cdr3_length: 15; j_call: TRBJ2-1; d_call: TRBD2; cdr3_aa: CASSASGPRNNEQFF
v_call: TRBV6-5; cdr3_length: 15; j_call: TRBJ2-2; d_call: TRBD2; cdr3_aa: CASSRSGGRTGELFF
v_call: TRBV7-2; cdr3_length: 17; j_call: TRBJ2-2; d_call: .; cdr3_aa: CASSSPRGFPNTGELFF
v_call: TRBV28; cdr3_length: 15; j_call: TRBJ2-5; d_call: .; cdr3_aa: CASSLGSSLQETQYF
v_call: TRBV19; cdr3_length: 16; j_call: TRBJ2-7; d_call: TRBD2; cdr3_aa: CAVSPGLAGGPYEQYF
v_call: TRBV5-4; cdr3_length: 15; j_call: TRBJ2-2; d_call: .; cdr3_aa: CASSPRGGYTGELFF
v_call: TRBV10-3; cdr3_length: 14; j_call: TRBJ1-5; d_call: .; cdr3_aa: CAISEQGSNQPQHF
v_call: TRBV5-1; cdr3_length: 15; j_call: TRBJ2-7; d_call: .; cdr3_aa: CASSLEMMSSYEQYF
v_call: TRBV19; cdr3_length: 14; j_call: TRBJ2-3; d_call: TRBD1; cdr3_aa: CASSSGGSADTQYF
v_call: TRBV2; cdr3_length: 15; j_call: TRBJ2-2; d_call: .; cdr3_aa: CASSEGGTRAGELFF
v_call: TRBV19; cdr3_length: 14; j_call: TRBJ2-7; d_call: TRBD1; cdr3_aa: CASSTTTGAYEQYF
v_call: TRBV6-5; cdr3_length: 16; j_call: TRBJ2-1; d_call: .; cdr3_aa: CASSSDPGTYYNEQFF